The following is a TCR beta chain sequence with its context. Its antigen is not identified. This sample was included in a study of cytomegalovirus exposure and HLA in healthy donors. Study-wide points: There were several of the most significant clusters that appeared linked to common viral pathogens in a later analysis. The CMV antigen specificity of three CMV-associated chains was confirmed through in vitro analysis. Earlier findings revealed that most TCR beta V segments proved productive either about 87% or about 30% of the time. Cytomegalovirus-associated TCR beta chains were listed, numbering 150 to 200.

Vbeta (60) and Jbeta (13) primers were used in the PCR. Generated by immunoSEQ multiplex PCR, the TCRdb table keeps only in-frame clones and is missing some. This sample has 100,000 to 150,000 clones; about four fifths occur once, and the top ten carry about 5.3%. This CDR3 is 15 amino acids long. The ends lost 5 bases at V and 3 bases at J; junction bases unmatched: 8. Germline values: CDR1 SNHLY, CDR2 FYNNEI. This rearrangement joins TRBV2 to TRBJ2-3, with 7 bases matching TRBD1. The sequenced sample consisted of PBMCs. This sequence was found in a young man in good health and CMV-seronegative. The CDR3 DNA follows: TGTGCCAGCAGTTCAAACTCGGGACAGACAGATACGCAGTATTTT. This gives the protein CASSSNSGQTDTQYF.